Below, 20 T cell receptor beta chains from the same sample are listed, as sequenced in a study of T cells after yellow fever vaccination. TCRdb called the 5' RACE reads again in MiXCR, with one record for every CDR3 protein. The sample yields about 310,000 distinct CDR3 sequences, approximately 3.8% seen once. The sample consisted of PBMCs, taken on the day of the yellow fever booster vaccination. Source of these receptors: a man aged 18 to 30 who received the YFV17D yellow fever vaccine.

Ten or more counts support this clonotype. The rearrangement joins TRBV7-8 to TRBJ2-7; D not certain. V lost 5 bases and J 2 bases, leaving 7 bases between the germline ends. Germline V lookup: CDR1 SGHVS, CDR2 FQNEAQ. This CDR3 region has 12 residues. CDR3 coding DNA: TGTGCCAGCAGCCCCGGGCCCTACGAGCAGTACGTC. This encodes CASSPGPYEQYV.

This clonotype was counted many times. The chain is built from TRBV11-3 and TRBJ2-2; weak D call: TRBD2 (5 bases). Per germline, CDR1 SGHNT and CDR2 YENEEA. The CDR3 is made up of 15 amino acids. V was cut by 5 bases and J by 4 bases, with 14 bases left in between. CDR3: CASSAGGRGTGELFF. The CDR3 bases are TGTGCCAGCAGCGCCGGAGGTCGAGGCACCGGGGAGCTGTTTTTT.

This clonotype is a singleton in its sample. J is TRBJ1-5 and V is TRBV5-1; the match to TRBD1 covers 7 bases. The CDR3 runs 14 residues. Per germline, CDR1 SGHRS and CDR2 YFSETQ. Trimming took 3 bases from V and 7 from J; bases not matched to a gene: 7. The chain's CDR3 is CASSSTGSGQPQHF. The CDR3, as DNA: TGCGCCAGCAGCTCGACAGGGAGCGGACAGCCCCAGCATTTT.

The table lists this clonotype with many counts. The V and J genes are TRBV7-9 and TRBJ2-5; 7 positions agree with TRBD1. Germline loops: CDR1 SEHNR, CDR2 FQNEAQ (reference sequence). V lost 0 bases and J lost 4; bases outside the gene matches: 2. This CDR3 has 14 amino acids. CDR3 sequence: CASSLAAGGETQYF. The CDR3 DNA sequence: TGTGCCAGCAGCTTAGCAGCAGGGGGAGAGACCCAGTACTTC.

This clonotype was counted at least ten times. V usage is TRBV4-3 and J usage is TRBJ2-3; D unresolved. V was cut by 0 bases and J by 6 bases, with 13 bases left in between. Per germline, CDR1 LGHNA and CDR2 YSLEER. The CDR3 loop spans 15 amino acids. CDR3 residues: CASSQDLRSLDTQYF. The CDR3 DNA reads as TGCGCCAGCAGCCAAGACCTTAGGAGTTTGGATACGCAGTATTTT.

V usage is TRBV4-2 and J usage is TRBJ2-5; 8 positions agree with TRBD1. V was pared by 0 bases and J by 1 base, with 4 bases of the junction left unmatched. CDR3 length: 16 residues. CDR1 and CDR2 from the germline V gene are LGHNA and YNFKEQ. In nucleotides, the CDR3 is TGTGCCAGCAGCCAAGATGGGACAGGAGCCCAAGAGACCCAGTACTTC. Protein: CASSQDGTGAQETQYF.

The CDR3 spells CASSRTSGEETQYF. Here the CDR3 DNA reads TGTGCCAGCAGCCGGACTAGCGGGGAAGAGACCCAGTACTTC. The chain employs TRBV28 and TRBJ2-5, with 12 nucleotides matching TRBD2. V lost 6 bases, J lost 3 bases, and 2 bases stayed unmatched. CDR1 MDHEN and CDR2 SYDVKM come from the germline V gene. This CDR3 is built from 14 residues.

This clonotype has a handful of counts. CDR3 in amino acids: CSASISTASNQPQHF. The CDR3 DNA follows: TGCAGTGCTAGTATCTCGACGGCTAGCAATCAGCCCCAGCATTTT. The V gene is TRBV20-1, the J gene TRBJ1-5, with unresolved D. Trimming removed 3 bases from V and 0 bases from J, with 12 bases in between. The CDR3 totals 15 residues. Germline V gene lookup returns CDR1 DFQATT and CDR2 SNEGSKA (reference sequence).

This clonotype was counted ten times or more. This sequence joins TRBV20-1 and TRBJ2-1; D uncertain. The CDR3 spans 13 residues. The germline V gene encodes CDR1 DFQATT and CDR2 SNEGSKA (reference sequence). V lost 5 bases, J lost 10 bases, and 18 bases lay in between. The CDR3, as DNA: TGCAGTGCTGAGAAAGAGTCGTGGAACGAGCAGTTCTTC. This gives the protein CSAEKESWNEQFF.

The genes are TRBV29-1 and TRBJ2-5; 13 bases align to TRBD2. Germline V gene sequence: CDR1 SQVTM, CDR2 ANQGSEA. After removal of 3 bases from V and 2 bases from J, the junction contained 12 bases not matched to a gene. The CDR3 is 18 amino acids. CDR3 DNA sequence: TGCAGCGTTGACCCGACTAGCGGGGGGCCCCGGGGGCAAGAGACCCAGTACTTC. Translating it yields CSVDPTSGGPRGQETQYF. Combining the CDR3 with reference TRBV29-1 and TRBJ2-5 gives the whole variable domain SAVISQKPSRDICQRGTSLTIQCQVDSQVTMMFWYRQQPGQSLTLIATANQGSEATYESGFVIDKFPISRPNLTFSTLTVSNMSPEDSSIYLCSVDPTSGGPRGQETQYFGPGTRLLVL.

This clonotype was seen many times. This sequence joins TRBV5-8 and TRBJ1-4, with D perhaps TRBD1 (6 bases). V lost 5 bases and J lost 1, with 12 bases in between. The CDR3 is 15 residues long. Germline CDR1 reads SGHTS; CDR2 reads YDEGEE. CDR3 DNA sequence: TGTGCCAGCAGTCTTGGACAGCTAACTAATGAAAAACTGTTTTTT. It yields the protein CASSLGQLTNEKLFF.

The genes are TRBV7-2 and TRBJ1-6, with 8 bases identical to TRBD1. This CDR3 spans 17 amino acids. The V segment lost 5 bases and the J segment 10 bases; nucleotides outside the gene matches: 16. From germline, CDR1 is SGHTA and CDR2 FQGNSA. CDR3 residues: CASSVHQGAILRSPLHF. CDR3 coding DNA: TGTGCCAGCAGCGTACATCAGGGGGCGATTCTCCGGTCACCCCTCCACTTT.

CDR3 amino acids: CASSSTPTRLNSPLHF. The CDR3 bases are TGTGCCAGCAGCTCCACCCCAACACGCCTTAATTCACCCCTCCACTTT. This sequence joins TRBV7-2 and TRBJ1-6; no definite D call. The CDR3 extends over 16 amino acids. Trimming took off 4 bases at V and 6 bases at J, with 16 bases between the two ends. CDR1 and CDR2 (germline): SGHTA, FQGNSA.

This clonotype was observed a handful of times. The chain recombines TRBV7-9 with TRBJ1-1, with D tentatively TRBD1 (5 bases). The germline CDR1 and CDR2 sequences are SEHNR and FQNEAQ (reference sequence). V lost 0 bases and J 6 bases, leaving 8 bases between the germline ends. This CDR3 has 13 residues. The CDR3 coding sequence is TGTGCCAGCAGCTTAGCAGGGGTCGCTGAAGCTTTCTTT. Protein sequence: CASSLAGVAEAFF.

This clonotype was found a few times. This chain links TRBV7-6 with TRBJ2-7, with 9 bases matching TRBD1. V shed 5 bases and J 3 bases; nucleotides not matched to a gene: 8. The CDR3 is 15 residues long. Germline V gene sequence: CDR1 SGHVS, CDR2 FNYEAQ. The CDR3 reads CASSPLRDRVYEQYF. CDR3 nucleotides: TGTGCCAGCAGCCCACTCCGGGACAGGGTCTACGAGCAGTACTTC.

This clonotype was detected many times. The V and J genes are TRBV20-1 and TRBJ2-7; TRBD1 is a possible D gene (5 bases). Between the trimmed V and J ends, which lost 3 bases and 3 bases, there was a span of 18 bases. This CDR3 has 15 residues. Germline values: CDR1 DFQATT, CDR2 SNEGSKA (reference sequence). The CDR3, as DNA: TGCAGTGCTAGGTTCCTAGAGGACATACTCTACGAGCAGTACGTC. Translated: CSARFLEDILYEQYV.

This clonotype was observed at least ten times. The rearrangement joins TRBV28 to TRBJ1-6; D perhaps matches TRBD1 (5 bases). Germline-derived CDR1 and CDR2 are MDHEN and SYDVKM. With 7 bases removed from V and 18 bases from J, the gap between germline ends came to 28 bases. CDR3 length: 15 residues. The CDR3 DNA sequence: TGTGCCAGCAACCCCAGGGATGGAGGATCTCTCACGGGCCACTTT. The encoded protein is CASNPRDGGSLTGHF.

This clonotype was seen many times. J is TRBJ2-5 and V is TRBV5-1; D uncertain. The CDR3 sequence is 13 residues long. V was clipped by 0 bases and J by 3 bases, with 6 bases between them. CDR1 is SGHRS and CDR2 is YFSETQ in the germline V gene. The CDR3 DNA follows: TGCGCCAGCAGCTTGGGATTCGAAGAGACCCAGTACTTC. The encoded protein is CASSLGFEETQYF.

This clonotype showed up many times. The rearrangement uses TRBV5-1 and TRBJ2-7; 11 bases fit TRBD2. Germline assignment: CDR1 SGHRS and CDR2 YFSETQ. V lost 4 bases, J lost 3 bases, and 6 bases stayed unmatched. This CDR3 is built from 15 residues. In nucleotides, the CDR3 is TGCGCCAGCAGCAACGGGACTAGCGGACACTACGAGCAGTACTTC. Encoded protein: CASSNGTSGHYEQYF.

This clonotype was found many times. This chain connects TRBV6-1 to TRBJ1-1; a weak D match, TRBD1 (5 bases). Trimming removed 4 bases at V and 4 bases at J, with 10 bases between. This CDR3 comprises 13 residues. The germline gives CDR1 MNHNS, CDR2 SASEGT. CDR3 sequence reads: CASSATGGTEAFF. CDR3 DNA sequence: TGTGCCAGCAGTGCAACCGGGGGCACTGAAGCTTTCTTT.